A single sample is the source of the 21 T cell receptor beta chains below, sequenced in a study of T cell changes during pregnancy in multiple sclerosis. Clones were sequenced by immunoSEQ multiplex PCR, and TCRdb holds only the in-frame ones, with some missing. This table holds 55,000 to 85,000 clones, approximately 92% found once. The input for sequencing was peripheral blood, taken in the second trimester of pregnancy. The receptors were gathered from a female donor with multiple sclerosis, enrolled in a pregnancy study.

CDR3 protein: CASSPGSTGNTIYF. CDR3 DNA sequence: TGTGCCAGTAGTCCGGGGTCTACTGGAAACACCATATATTTT. V is TRBV19 and J is TRBJ1-3; no clear D. V was pared by 5 bases and J by 2 bases, with 10 bases between. Germline V gene data show CDR1 as LNHDA and CDR2 as SQIVND (reference sequence). This CDR3 comprises 14 residues.

The CDR3 nucleotides read TGTGCCAGCAGCACCGGGACTAGCGGGTACCAAGAGACCCAGTACTTC. Translated: CASSTGTSGYQETQYF. V usage is TRBV11-3 and J usage is TRBJ2-5; 12 bases match TRBD2. Germline V gene data show CDR1 as SGHNT and CDR2 as YENEEA. V dropped 5 bases and J dropped 0; count of bases not matched to a gene: 4. The CDR3 length is 16 residues.

The chain recombines TRBV23-1 with TRBJ2-4, with 7 bases fitting TRBD1. TRBV23-1 is labeled an ORF, and its function is uncertain. This CDR3 contains 16 residues. V gave up 9 bases and J gave up 6 bases; unmatched junction bases: 17. CDR3 sequence: CARPDCITGDVNIQYF. The CDR3 DNA is TGCGCCAGGCCCGACTGTATTACAGGGGACGTAAACATTCAGTACTTC.

The gene calls are TRBV6-5 and TRBJ2-7; TRBD2 matches at 9 bases. This CDR3 comprises 16 residues. V lost 0 bases, J lost 5 bases, and 8 bases stayed unmatched. Germline assignment: CDR1 MNHEY and CDR2 SVGAGI. As DNA, the CDR3 is TGTGCCAGCAGTTACTCTTCTAGCGGGACCCCCCACGAGCAGTACTTC. Residues: CASSYSSSGTPHEQYF.

This clone has just a few counts. This sequence joins TRBV7-9 and TRBJ1-6; D gene uncertain. V was pared by 0 bases and J by 14 bases, with 11 bases between. Looked up from germline, CDR1 is SEHNR and CDR2 is FQNEAQ (reference sequence). The CDR3 consists of 13 residues. The chain's CDR3 is CASSLAVGETLHF. In nucleotides, the CDR3 is TGTGCCAGCAGCTTAGCCGTCGGGGAAACCCTCCACTTT.

V gene TRBV7-9 combines with J gene TRBJ1-6; 10 positions agree with TRBD1. The junction had 4 bases not matched to a gene; V was cut back by 5 bases and J by 6 bases. Germline V gives CDR1 SEHNR, CDR2 FQNEAQ (reference sequence). The CDR3 loop spans 15 amino acids. The CDR3 reads CASSVGQGVNSPLHF. CDR3 DNA sequence: TGTGCCAGCAGCGTAGGACAGGGGGTTAATTCACCCCTCCACTTT.

The V call is TRBV2, the J call TRBJ2-7, with a possible D match to TRBD2 (5 bases). CDR1 and CDR2 from the germline V gene are SNHLY and FYNNEI. This CDR3 is built from 12 residues. The germline V and J ends were trimmed by 6 bases and 2 bases, with 8 bases remaining between them. Here the CDR3 reads CASRGAPYEQYF. The CDR3 nucleotides read TGTGCCAGCAGGGGAGCACCCTACGAGCAGTACTTC.

This clone turned up a few times. As DNA, the CDR3 is TGTGCCAGCTCATCGCAGGGAATTGATTCACCCCTCCACTTT. It yields the protein CASSSQGIDSPLHF. The rearrangement links TRBV18 to TRBJ1-6, with D possibly matching TRBD1 (5 bases). The CDR3 has 14 residues. Germline loops: CDR1 KGHSH, CDR2 LQKENI. Trimming took off 5 bases at V and 8 bases at J, with 13 bases between the two ends. The whole variable domain, filled in from reference TRBV18 and TRBJ1-6, reads NAGVMQNPRHLVRRRGQEARLRCSPMKGHSHVYWYRQLPEEGLKFMVYLQKENIIDESGMPKERFSAEFPKEGPSILRIQQVVRGDSAAYFCASSSQGIDSPLHFGNGTRLTVT.

The chain links TRBV28 to TRBJ2-7; TRBD1 aligns across 8 bases. The CDR3 sequence is 15 residues long. V was pared by 5 bases and J by 5 bases, with 11 bases of the junction left unmatched. Germline V CDR1 and CDR2: MDHEN, SYDVKM. The CDR3: CASSRTPGGDDEQYF. DNA of the CDR3: TGTGCCAGCAGTCGAACTCCAGGGGGCGACGACGAGCAGTACTTC.

The chain recombines TRBV4-1 with TRBJ1-2, with 9 positions matching TRBD1. Trimming took 3 bases from V and 0 from J; bases not matched to a gene: 5. Germline CDR1 and CDR2: MGHRA and YSYEKL. There are 16 residues in the CDR3. The CDR3 loop reads CASSQGGTGTNYGYTF. The CDR3 DNA is TGCGCCAGCAGCCAGGGGGGGACAGGGACTAACTATGGCTACACCTTC.

V and J are TRBV6-6 and TRBJ2-7, with 7 bases that match TRBD1. This CDR3 is 15 amino acids long. Germline CDR1 reads MNHNY; CDR2 reads SVGAGI (reference sequence). Trimming cost V 2 bases and J 4 bases; bases outside gene matches: 8. CDR3 protein: CASSYEGALGYEQYF. The CDR3 DNA sequence: TGTGCCAGCAGTTACGAGGGGGCCTTGGGGTACGAGCAGTACTTC.

This sequence joins TRBV9 and TRBJ1-3, with D possibly matching TRBD1 (5 bases). With 3 bases removed from V and 0 bases from J, the gap between germline ends came to 10 bases. Germline loops: CDR1 SGDLS, CDR2 YYNGEE. This CDR3 spans 15 amino acids. The CDR3 spells CASSADSHSGNTIYF. The CDR3 DNA reads TGTGCCAGCAGCGCCGACAGCCACTCTGGAAACACCATATATTTT.

The V gene is TRBV4-3, the J gene TRBJ1-2; 9 nucleotides match TRBD1. V dropped 0 bases and J dropped 2; count of bases not matched to a gene: 10. Per the germline V gene, CDR1 is LGHNA and CDR2 is YSLEER. This CDR3 is 18 amino acids long. The CDR3 DNA reads as TGCGCCAGCAGCCAAGATCCATCCGGGACAGGGATCAACTATGGCTACACCTTC. Translated, it gives CASSQDPSGTGINYGYTF.

J is TRBJ1-2 and V is TRBV5-1; D gene unclear. The CDR3 totals 12 residues. Germline V lookup: CDR1 SGHRS, CDR2 YFSETQ. Trimming stripped 0 bases from V and 6 bases from J, with 6 bases between. CDR3 region: CASSLGTDGYTF. As DNA, the CDR3 is TGCGCCAGCAGCTTGGGAACGGATGGCTACACCTTC.

The chain has TRBV30 and TRBJ2-1; 7 bases line up with TRBD2. V dropped 4 bases and J dropped 4; count of bases not matched to a gene: 10. The CDR3 sequence is 15 residues long. From germline, CDR1 is GTSNPN and CDR2 SVGIG (reference sequence). The CDR3 region is CAWMRGSSGYNEQFF. Written as DNA, the CDR3 is TGTGCCTGGATGAGAGGCTCTAGCGGATACAATGAGCAGTTCTTC.

The chain has TRBV30 and TRBJ2-7, with D perhaps matching TRBD1 (6 bases). V shed 5 bases and J shed 3 bases, with 23 bases lying between them. Germline CDR1 and CDR2: GTSNPN and SVGIG (reference sequence). The CDR3 covers 16 residues. The CDR3 DNA reads TGTGCCTGGGGACAGCCATTAAGACAGGCCTACTACGAGCAGTACTTC. Translated: CAWGQPLRQAYYEQYF.

The chain uses TRBV5-8 and TRBJ2-1; D perhaps matches TRBD2 (5 bases). Trimming removed 1 base at V and 7 bases at J, with 12 bases between. The length of the CDR3 is 14 residues. From germline, CDR1 is SGHTS and CDR2 YDEGEE. As DNA, the CDR3 is TGTGCCAGCAGCTTGTGGCGGGTGACAAATGAGCAGTTCTTC. As protein: CASSLWRVTNEQFF.

V and J are TRBV9 and TRBJ2-3; TRBD1 matches 11 bases. Germline V gives CDR1 SGDLS, CDR2 YYNGEE. The CDR3 spans 16 residues. The V gene end was trimmed by 0 bases and the J gene end by 4 bases; junction bases not matched to a gene: 4. The CDR3 DNA is TGTGCCAGCAGCGTAGGGACAGGGGGCTTCGCAGATACGCAGTATTTT. Amino acid sequence: CASSVGTGGFADTQYF. The full variable domain, with the rest looked up from reference TRBV9 and TRBJ2-3, is DSGVTQTPKHLITATGQRVTLRCSPRSGDLSVYWYQQSLDQGLQFLIQYYNGEERAKGNILERFSAQQFPDLHSELNLSSLELGDSALYFCASSVGTGGFADTQYFGPGTRLTVL.

CDR3 nucleotide sequence: TGTGCCACGGGGGGACTGCTGCCGAACACTGAAGCTTTCTTT. As protein: CATGGLLPNTEAFF. This rearrangement joins TRBV6-1 to TRBJ1-1, with D tentatively TRBD1 (5 bases). The CDR3 has 14 residues. The V end lost 10 bases, the J end lost 1 base, and 16 bases lay between the germline ends. CDR1 MNHNS and CDR2 SASEGT come from the germline V gene.

The chain couples TRBV6-6 to TRBJ1-1; a possible D gene is TRBD1 (5 bases). The length of the CDR3 is 14 residues. Trimming cost V 5 bases and J 4 bases, with 14 bases left between them. The germline V gene has CDR1 MNHNY and CDR2 SVGAGI (reference sequence). The CDR3 DNA is TGTGCCAGCAGTCCGCTGGGGGAGGGCACTGAAGCTTTCTTT. This sequence encodes CASSPLGEGTEAFF.

The rearrangement uses TRBV11-3 and TRBJ2-1; TRBD2 matches at 9 bases. Germline CDR1 SGHNT, CDR2 YENEEA. V was pared by 6 bases and J by 7 bases, with 16 bases of the junction left unmatched. CDR3 size: 17 residues. The CDR3 nucleotides are TGTGCCAGCAGTCCGGGACGGTGGCGGGAGGGCGGGAATGAGCAGTTCTTC. Its translation is CASSPGRWREGGNEQFF.